The following is a T cell receptor beta chain sequence with its context. These data are taken from a study of shared clonotypes between healthy human individuals. The donors, healthy adults who were HIV-negative, had experienced no recent acute infections or vaccinations. This CDR3 has 14 amino acids. V was shortened by 0 bases and J by 6 bases, with 14 bases between the two germline ends. Germline CDR1 and CDR2: GTSNPN and SVGIG (reference sequence). The protocol was immunoSEQ multiplex PCR, while the TCRdb copy is restricted to in-frame clones and leaves out a portion. The sample gives some 1 million clones, approximately 72% of which show up once; 1.4% is in the top ten.

The material sequenced was memory CD4+ T cells sorted from blood. Subset given: CD45RA-negative fraction. This sequence originates from a man aged 18 to 29 in good health. The chain has TRBV30 and TRBJ1-1; D unclear. The CDR3, as DNA: TGTGCCTGGAGTGTACACCCTTTGGCTTCTGAAGCTTTCTTT. Encoded protein: CAWSVHPLASEAFF.